The 5 T cell receptor beta chains reported below all come from one sample, sequenced in a study of T cell responses to AZD1222 COVID-19 vaccine. TCRdb keeps only in-frame clones here, not all; method: immunoSEQ multiplex PCR. The table shows about 150,000 clones, with around 88% occurring only once. Sequencing used peripheral blood, obtained on day 0 of MenACWY control vaccination. The receptors derive from an adult in good health.

J is TRBJ1-2 and V is TRBV28; 8 bases line up with TRBD1. Germline V gene lookup returns CDR1 MDHEN and CDR2 SYDVKM. The CDR3 is made up of 18 amino acids. Unmatched junction bases numbered 14, after V lost 5 bases and J lost 0 bases. Here the CDR3 DNA reads TGTGCCAGCAGTCGACTTAAGCGATGGGACAGGACTAACTATGGCTACACCTTC. It is translated as CASSRLKRWDRTNYGYTF.

The chain combines TRBV19 with TRBJ2-1; 10 bases match TRBD2. Germline CDR1 reads LNHDA; CDR2 reads SQIVND (reference sequence). The CDR3 length is 17 residues. The V gene end was trimmed by 5 bases and the J gene end by 0 bases; junction bases not matched to a gene: 7. In nucleotides, the CDR3 is TGTGCCAGTAGTTTAATTAGCGGGGGGAGCTCCTACAATGAGCAGTTCTTC. As protein: CASSLISGGSSYNEQFF.

This clone was observed once. The V call is TRBV28, the J call TRBJ1-1, with D uncertain. V was trimmed by 3 bases and J by 7 bases, leaving 15 bases between them. This CDR3 spans 14 amino acids. Germline CDR1 MDHEN, CDR2 SYDVKM. CDR3 amino acids: CASSFRGKVIEAFF. For the CDR3, the DNA is TGTGCCAGCAGTTTTAGAGGGAAGGTCATTGAAGCTTTCTTT. The variable domain in full, with the rest retrieved from reference TRBV28 and TRBJ1-1, is DVKVTQSSRYLVKRTGEKVFLECVQDMDHENMFWYRQDPGLGLRLIYFSYDVKMKEKGDIPEGYSVSREKKERFSLILESASTNQTSMYLCASSFRGKVIEAFFGQGTRLTVV.

V is TRBV5-1 and J is TRBJ2-2; tentative D call: TRBD1 (5 bases). Looked up from germline, CDR1 is SGHRS and CDR2 is YFSETQ. V gave up 6 bases and J gave up 0 bases, with 12 bases separating them. This CDR3 is 15 amino acids long. DNA of the CDR3: TGCGCCAGCACTAAAGGGGCATCGAACACCGGGGAGCTGTTTTTT. Its translation is CASTKGASNTGELFF.

The chain employs TRBV4-1 and TRBJ1-5; D gene uncertain. Trimming removed 4 bases from V and 2 bases from J, with 6 bases in between. The V gene's germline CDR1 is MGHRA and CDR2 YSYEKL. The CDR3 spans 13 residues. The CDR3 nucleotides read TGCGCCAGCAGCCCGGACCGCAATCAGCCCCAGCATTTT. This translates into CASSPDRNQPQHF.